The clone carrying this TCR beta chain appeared a few times. This specimen comes from a study of blood T cells in healthy people across ages. Using a J-beta primer mix together with a sample-barcoded 5' primer, a second PCR was run for roughly 6 to 11 cycles. Every molecule of cDNA carried a tag from a template-switch adaptor with 12 random nucleotides. TCRdb recomputed calls from the 5' RACE reads with MiXCR, one row per CDR3 protein. The table lists 720,000 or so distinct CDR3 sequences, around 43% of them singletons, with 30% in the top ten. The J segment lost 0 bases and the V segment lost 3 bases, leaving 7 bases of the junction unmatched. Germline loops: CDR1 DFQATT, CDR2 SNEGSKA (reference sequence). This CDR3 comprises 17 residues.

Input material: blood. The TCR was taken from an elderly man in good health. The rearrangement uses TRBV20-1 and TRBJ1-6, with TRBD1 matching over 8 bases. The CDR3 loop reads CSASRTGSTSYNSPLHF. CDR3 coding DNA: TGCAGTGCTAGTCGGACAGGGAGTACCTCCTATAATTCACCCCTCCACTTT.